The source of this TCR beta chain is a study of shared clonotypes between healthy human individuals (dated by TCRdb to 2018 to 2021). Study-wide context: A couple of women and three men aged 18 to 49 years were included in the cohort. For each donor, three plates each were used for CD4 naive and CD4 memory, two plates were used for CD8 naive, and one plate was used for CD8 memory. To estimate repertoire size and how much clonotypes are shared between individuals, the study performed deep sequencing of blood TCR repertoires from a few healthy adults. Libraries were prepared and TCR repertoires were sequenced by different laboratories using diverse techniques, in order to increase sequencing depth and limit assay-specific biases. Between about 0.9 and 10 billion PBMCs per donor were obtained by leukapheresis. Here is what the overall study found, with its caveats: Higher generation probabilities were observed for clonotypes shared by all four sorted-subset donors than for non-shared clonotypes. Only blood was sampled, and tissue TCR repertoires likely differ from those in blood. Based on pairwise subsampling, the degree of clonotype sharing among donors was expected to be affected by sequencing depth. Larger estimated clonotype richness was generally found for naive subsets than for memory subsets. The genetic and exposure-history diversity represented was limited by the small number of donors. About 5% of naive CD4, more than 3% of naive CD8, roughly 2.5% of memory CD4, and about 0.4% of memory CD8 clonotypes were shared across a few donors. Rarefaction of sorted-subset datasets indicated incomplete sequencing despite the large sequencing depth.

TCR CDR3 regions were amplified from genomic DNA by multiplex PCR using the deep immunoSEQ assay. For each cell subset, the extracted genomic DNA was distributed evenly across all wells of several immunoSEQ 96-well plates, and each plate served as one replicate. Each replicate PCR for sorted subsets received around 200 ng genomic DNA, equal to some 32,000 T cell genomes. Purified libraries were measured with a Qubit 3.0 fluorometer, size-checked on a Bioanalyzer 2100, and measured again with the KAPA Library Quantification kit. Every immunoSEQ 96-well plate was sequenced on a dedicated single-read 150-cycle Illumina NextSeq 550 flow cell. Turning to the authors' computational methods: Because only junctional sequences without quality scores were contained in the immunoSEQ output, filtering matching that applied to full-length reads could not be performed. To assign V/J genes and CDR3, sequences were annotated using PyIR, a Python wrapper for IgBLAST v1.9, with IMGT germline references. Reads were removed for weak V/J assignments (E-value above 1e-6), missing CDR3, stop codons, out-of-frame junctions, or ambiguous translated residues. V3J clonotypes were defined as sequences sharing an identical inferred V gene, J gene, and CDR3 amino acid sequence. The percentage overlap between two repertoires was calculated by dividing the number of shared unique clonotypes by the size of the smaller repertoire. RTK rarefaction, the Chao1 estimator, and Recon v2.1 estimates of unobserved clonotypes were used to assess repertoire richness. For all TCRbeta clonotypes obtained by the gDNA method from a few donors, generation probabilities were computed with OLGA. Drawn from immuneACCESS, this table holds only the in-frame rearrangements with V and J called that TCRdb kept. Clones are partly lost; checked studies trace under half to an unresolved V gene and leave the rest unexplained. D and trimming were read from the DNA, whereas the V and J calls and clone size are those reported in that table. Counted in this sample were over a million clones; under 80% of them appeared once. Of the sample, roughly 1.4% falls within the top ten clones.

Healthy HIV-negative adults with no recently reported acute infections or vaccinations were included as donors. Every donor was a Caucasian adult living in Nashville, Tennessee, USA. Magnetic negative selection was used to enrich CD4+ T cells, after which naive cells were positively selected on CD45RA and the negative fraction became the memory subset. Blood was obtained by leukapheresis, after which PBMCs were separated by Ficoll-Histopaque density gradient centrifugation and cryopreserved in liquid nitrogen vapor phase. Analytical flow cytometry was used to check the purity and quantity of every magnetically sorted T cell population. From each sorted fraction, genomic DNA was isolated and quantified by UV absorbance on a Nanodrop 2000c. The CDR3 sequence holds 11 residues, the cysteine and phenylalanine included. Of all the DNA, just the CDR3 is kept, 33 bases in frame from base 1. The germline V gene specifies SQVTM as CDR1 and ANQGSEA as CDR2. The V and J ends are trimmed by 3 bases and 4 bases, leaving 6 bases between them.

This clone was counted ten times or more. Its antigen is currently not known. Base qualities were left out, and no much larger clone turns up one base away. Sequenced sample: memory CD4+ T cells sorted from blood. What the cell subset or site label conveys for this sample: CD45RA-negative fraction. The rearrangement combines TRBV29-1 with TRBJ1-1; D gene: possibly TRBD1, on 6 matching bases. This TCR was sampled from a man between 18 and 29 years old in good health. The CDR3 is CSVEDSTEAFF. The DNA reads TGCAGCGTTGAGGACAGCACTGAAGCTTTCTTT.